A few counts support the clone carrying this TCR beta chain. What it recognizes is unknown. Documented treatment: roughly ten-day PBMC culture with coronavirus spike peptide pools or control peptides (ViraFEST assay). The V gene's germline CDR1 is DFQATT and CDR2 SNEGSKA (reference sequence). CDR3 size: 17 residues. V gave up 0 bases and J gave up 10 bases, with 22 bases separating them. The Oncomine TCR Beta short-read assay was applied to DNA of cultured CD4+ T cells. TCRdb re-derived calls from the PCR reads in MiXCR, one entry per CDR3 protein. Among some 15,000 distinct CDR3 sequences listed, more than 45% were seen once. The data were taken from a study of vaccination and CD4 T cells after COVID-19.

The TCR was taken from a human donor who had recovered from COVID-19. The genes are TRBV20-1 and TRBJ1-6; D perhaps matches TRBD1 (6 bases). Sequenced input: CD4+ T cells from blood, cultured in vitro. CDR3 DNA: TGCAGTGCTAGAGATAAGACGACCACAGGGTTACAGTCACCCCTCCACTTT. It specifies CSARDKTTTGLQSPLHF.